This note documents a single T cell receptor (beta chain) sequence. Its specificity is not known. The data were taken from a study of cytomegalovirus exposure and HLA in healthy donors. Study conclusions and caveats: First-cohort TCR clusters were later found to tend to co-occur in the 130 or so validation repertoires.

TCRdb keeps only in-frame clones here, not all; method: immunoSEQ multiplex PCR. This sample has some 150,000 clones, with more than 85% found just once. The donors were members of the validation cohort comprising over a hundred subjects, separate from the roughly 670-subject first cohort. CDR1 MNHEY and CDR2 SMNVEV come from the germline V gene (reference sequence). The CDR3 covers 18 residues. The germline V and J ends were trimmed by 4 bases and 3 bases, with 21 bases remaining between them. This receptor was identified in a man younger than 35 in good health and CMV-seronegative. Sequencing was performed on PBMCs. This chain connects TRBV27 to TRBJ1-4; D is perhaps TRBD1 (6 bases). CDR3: CASSWGYLQGSPNEKLFF. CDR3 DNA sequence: TGTGCCAGCAGTTGGGGCTACTTACAGGGATCGCCTAATGAAAAACTGTTTTTT.